This is a list of T cell receptor beta chains from one sample in a study of patients and donors after allogeneic stem cell transplantation. TCRdb independently ran MiXCR on the RT-PCR reads; one entry per CDR3 protein. The repertoire holds 410,000 or so distinct CDR3 sequences, with around 16% as singletons. The source material was blood, either unsorted or a sorted T cell fraction (not recorded which). The receptors derive from a human donor who was either an allogeneic HSCT recipient or a stem cell or donor lymphocyte infusion donor (not recorded which). It is not recorded whose cells these are; they may come from a transplant donor. Each CDR3 is given with its conserved first and last residue. The D gene is left open where the match is weak. Size tells how often a clone was seen (once, few, many) or the class of an expanded clone, and some rows leave it out.

d_gene: TRBD1
j_gene: TRBJ2-3
v_gene: TRBV5-6
abundance: many
CDR3aa: CASSYSGRGLADTQYF
CDR3nt: TGTGCCAGCAGCTATTCGGGCAGGGGGCTTGCAGATACGCAGTATTTT

d_gene: TRBD2
j_gene: TRBJ2-3
v_gene: TRBV24-1
abundance: few
CDR3aa: CATSFRLAGGTDTQYF
CDR3nt: TGTGCCACCAGTTTCCGACTAGCGGGGGGGACAGATACGCAGTATTTT

d_gene: TRBD2
j_gene: TRBJ2-1
v_gene: TRBV4-2
abundance: NA
CDR3aa: CASSQDRGAGGPVRNEQFF
CDR3nt: TGTGCCAGCAGCCAAGATCGGGGAGCGGGGGGGCCGGTTCGAAATGAGCAGTTCTTC

d_gene: NA
j_gene: TRBJ1-1
v_gene: TRBV12-3/TRBV12-4
abundance: few
CDR3aa: CASRETGNTEAFF
CDR3nt: TGTGCCAGCAGAGAGACAGGGAACACTGAAGCTTTCTTT

d_gene: TRBD1
j_gene: TRBJ1-1
v_gene: TRBV10-3
abundance: NA
CDR3aa: CAISSNTGGGTEAFF
CDR3nt: TGTGCCATCAGTTCGAACACAGGGGGCGGCACTGAAGCTTTCTTT

d_gene: TRBD2
j_gene: TRBJ2-3
v_gene: TRBV10-3
abundance: NA
CDR3aa: CAISEWPGGLTDTQYF
CDR3nt: TGTGCCATCAGTGAGTGGCCGGGAGGACTCACAGATACGCAGTATTTT

d_gene: NA
j_gene: TRBJ1-1
v_gene: TRBV19
abundance: many
CDR3aa: CASSVTSWANTEAFF
CDR3nt: TGTGCCAGTAGTGTCACCTCATGGGCGAACACTGAAGCTTTCTTT

d_gene: NA
j_gene: TRBJ1-5
v_gene: TRBV27
abundance: NA
CDR3aa: CASSFGRGLNQPQHF
CDR3nt: TGTGCCAGCAGTTTTGGCAGGGGCCTAAATCAGCCCCAGCATTTT

d_gene: TRBD2
j_gene: TRBJ2-7
v_gene: TRBV6-5
abundance: few
CDR3aa: CASSYSRASGSYEQYF
CDR3nt: TGTGCCAGCAGTTACTCGAGGGCTAGCGGGAGCTACGAGCAGTACTTC

d_gene: NA
j_gene: TRBJ2-5
v_gene: TRBV20-1
abundance: NA
CDR3aa: CSARVSVTQETQYF
CDR3nt: TGCAGTGCTAGAGTGAGCGTGACCCAAGAGACCCAGTACTTC

d_gene: NA
j_gene: TRBJ1-2
v_gene: TRBV6-1
abundance: many
CDR3aa: CASSQTEYYGYTF
CDR3nt: TGTGCCAGCAGTCAGACAGAATACTATGGCTACACCTTC

d_gene: NA
j_gene: TRBJ1-3
v_gene: TRBV6-5
abundance: many
CDR3aa: CASSYLSSGNTIYF
CDR3nt: TGTGCCAGCAGTTATCTGAGCTCTGGAAACACCATATATTTT

d_gene: NA
j_gene: TRBJ2-1
v_gene: TRBV2
abundance: NA
CDR3aa: CASRRLDSSYNEQFF
CDR3nt: TGTGCCAGCCGAAGACTGGATAGCTCCTACAATGAGCAGTTCTTC

d_gene: NA
j_gene: TRBJ2-7
v_gene: TRBV7-2
abundance: NA
CDR3aa: CASSPTGRYGEQYF
CDR3nt: TGTGCCAGCAGCCCAACGGGTCGGTACGGCGAGCAGTACTTC

d_gene: NA
j_gene: TRBJ1-1
v_gene: TRBV2
abundance: few
CDR3aa: CASSEEGNLNTEAFF
CDR3nt: TGTGCCAGCAGTGAGGAGGGCAACTTGAACACTGAAGCTTTCTTT

d_gene: TRBD1
j_gene: TRBJ2-2
v_gene: TRBV18
abundance: NA
CDR3aa: CASSPPNRGFAGELFF
CDR3nt: TGTGCCAGCTCACCACCGAACAGGGGTTTCGCCGGGGAGCTGTTTTTT

d_gene: NA
j_gene: TRBJ2-7
v_gene: TRBV20-1
abundance: NA
CDR3aa: CSARGETSYEQYF
CDR3nt: TGCAGTGCTAGAGGTGAGACATCCTACGAGCAGTACTTC

d_gene: NA
j_gene: TRBJ1-2
v_gene: TRBV19
abundance: NA
CDR3aa: CASSIRGGYGYTF
CDR3nt: TGTGCCAGTAGTATCAGGGGAGGCTATGGCTACACCTTC

d_gene: NA
j_gene: TRBJ1-5
v_gene: TRBV12-3/TRBV12-4
abundance: NA
CDR3aa: CASSFLWGLGDQPQHF
CDR3nt: TGTGCCAGCAGTTTTCTTTGGGGTCTTGGAGATCAGCCCCAGCATTTT

d_gene: NA
j_gene: TRBJ2-2
v_gene: TRBV6-2/TRBV6-3
abundance: NA
CDR3aa: CASSYWGGRLFF
CDR3nt: TGTGCCAGCAGTTATTGGGGGGGCCGGCTGTTTTTT

d_gene: TRBD2
j_gene: TRBJ2-3
v_gene: TRBV4-3
abundance: many
CDR3aa: CASSPLAGGHTDTQYF
CDR3nt: TGCGCCAGCAGTCCTCTAGCGGGGGGACACACAGATACGCAGTATTTT

d_gene: NA
j_gene: TRBJ1-4
v_gene: TRBV12-3/TRBV12-4
abundance: NA
CDR3aa: CASSPPIYPPWKEKLFF
CDR3nt: TGTGCCAGCAGCCCTCCTATTTATCCCCCCTGGAAGGAAAAACTGTTTTTT

d_gene: NA
j_gene: TRBJ2-1
v_gene: TRBV12-3/TRBV12-4
abundance: few
CDR3aa: CASSLGSGNEQFF
CDR3nt: TGTGCCAGCAGTTTAGGCTCAGGGAATGAGCAGTTCTTC

d_gene: TRBD1
j_gene: TRBJ1-1
v_gene: TRBV20-1
abundance: once
CDR3aa: CSASRDRSFEAFF
CDR3nt: TGCAGTGCTTCCCGGGACAGGTCATTTGAAGCTTTCTTT

d_gene: TRBD2
j_gene: TRBJ2-1
v_gene: TRBV24-1
abundance: NA
CDR3aa: CATSAPAGSYNEQFF
CDR3nt: TGTGCCACCAGTGCCCCAGCGGGGTCCTACAATGAGCAGTTCTTC

d_gene: NA
j_gene: TRBJ2-7
v_gene: TRBV6-1
abundance: NA
CDR3aa: CASRLDGRYEQYF
CDR3nt: TGTGCCAGCAGGTTGGACGGGCGGTACGAGCAGTACTTC

d_gene: NA
j_gene: TRBJ2-7
v_gene: TRBV12-3/TRBV12-4
abundance: few
CDR3aa: CASSPRGSGTYEQYF
CDR3nt: TGTGCCAGCAGTCCTCGTGGTAGCGGCACCTACGAGCAGTACTTC

d_gene: NA
j_gene: TRBJ1-6
v_gene: TRBV2
abundance: NA
CDR3aa: CASSEEKGRNSPLHF
CDR3nt: TGTGCCAGCAGTGAAGAAAAGGGAAGAAATTCACCCCTCCACTTT

d_gene: NA
j_gene: TRBJ1-4
v_gene: TRBV4-1
abundance: few
CDR3aa: CASSQNSRFNEKLFF
CDR3nt: TGCGCCAGCAGCCAAAACAGCCGGTTTAATGAAAAACTGTTTTTT

d_gene: NA
j_gene: TRBJ2-1
v_gene: TRBV20-1
abundance: NA
CDR3aa: CSAMTDLYNEQFF
CDR3nt: TGCAGTGCAATGACGGATCTTTACAATGAGCAGTTCTTC

d_gene: NA
j_gene: TRBJ2-6
v_gene: TRBV7-2
abundance: many
CDR3aa: CASSLNPGANVLTF
CDR3nt: TGTGCCAGCAGCTTAAATCCTGGGGCCAACGTCCTGACTTTC

d_gene: NA
j_gene: TRBJ2-7
v_gene: TRBV30
abundance: NA
CDR3aa: CAWSGKGRSSYEQYF
CDR3nt: TGTGCCTGGAGTGGGAAGGGAAGGAGCTCCTACGAGCAGTACTTC

d_gene: TRBD2
j_gene: TRBJ2-2
v_gene: TRBV20-1
abundance: few
CDR3aa: CSARRAGGATGELFF
CDR3nt: TGCAGTGCTAGACGGGCGGGAGGGGCGACCGGGGAGCTGTTTTTT

d_gene: NA
j_gene: TRBJ2-3
v_gene: TRBV6-2/TRBV6-3
abundance: few
CDR3aa: CASSKTADTQYF
CDR3nt: TGTGCCAGCAGTAAAACAGCAGATACGCAGTATTTT

d_gene: TRBD2
j_gene: TRBJ2-3
v_gene: TRBV20-1
abundance: NA
CDR3aa: CSALSLPGLAGSTDTQYF
CDR3nt: TGCAGTGCTCTCTCCCTTCCGGGACTAGCGGGCTCCACAGATACGCAGTATTTT

d_gene: NA
j_gene: TRBJ2-2
v_gene: TRBV5-1
abundance: few
CDR3aa: CASSLVENTGELFF
CDR3nt: TGCGCCAGCAGCTTAGTAGAGAACACCGGGGAGCTGTTTTTT

d_gene: NA
j_gene: TRBJ2-1
v_gene: TRBV18
abundance: NA
CDR3aa: CASSPSLGRKRSYNEQFF
CDR3nt: TGTGCCAGCTCACCTAGTCTCGGGCGTAAAAGGTCCTACAATGAGCAGTTCTTC

d_gene: TRBD2
j_gene: TRBJ2-3
v_gene: TRBV10-3
abundance: NA
CDR3aa: CAINPGLAASTDTQYF
CDR3nt: TGTGCCATCAACCCGGGACTAGCGGCTAGCACAGATACGCAGTATTTT

d_gene: NA
j_gene: TRBJ1-3
v_gene: TRBV24-1
abundance: few
CDR3aa: CATSDFQWRNSGNTIYF
CDR3nt: TGTGCCACCAGTGATTTTCAATGGCGGAATTCTGGAAACACCATATATTTT

d_gene: NA
j_gene: TRBJ2-1
v_gene: TRBV20-1
abundance: NA
CDR3aa: CSAIEAGGLYNEQFF
CDR3nt: TGCAGTGCTATAGAGGCGGGTGGTCTCTACAATGAGCAGTTCTTC

d_gene: NA
j_gene: TRBJ1-2
v_gene: TRBV6-1
abundance: NA
CDR3aa: CASIPRGWVYGYTF
CDR3nt: TGTGCCAGCATTCCCCGCGGGTGGGTCTATGGCTACACCTTC

d_gene: NA
j_gene: TRBJ2-3
v_gene: TRBV6-2/TRBV6-3
abundance: NA
CDR3aa: CASSYQVGTSDTQYF
CDR3nt: TGTGCCAGCAGTTACCAAGTAGGGACGTCAGATACGCAGTATTTT

d_gene: NA
j_gene: TRBJ2-5
v_gene: TRBV24-1
abundance: NA
CDR3aa: CATSDQGQTQYF
CDR3nt: TGTGCCACCAGTGACCAGGGGCAGACCCAGTACTTC

d_gene: TRBD2
j_gene: TRBJ2-7
v_gene: TRBV19
abundance: NA
CDR3aa: CASSPRGVQNEQYF
CDR3nt: TGTGCCAGTAGTCCCCGGGGGGTACAGAACGAGCAGTACTTC

d_gene: NA
j_gene: TRBJ2-2
v_gene: TRBV5-1
abundance: NA
CDR3aa: CASSVDTGELFF
CDR3nt: TGCGCCAGCAGCGTAGACACCGGGGAGCTGTTTTTT

d_gene: NA
j_gene: TRBJ2-1
v_gene: TRBV16
abundance: many
CDR3aa: CASEGPREHNEQFF
CDR3nt: TGTGCCAGCGAGGGGCCAAGGGAGCACAATGAGCAGTTCTTC

d_gene: NA
j_gene: TRBJ1-1
v_gene: TRBV7-9
abundance: NA
CDR3aa: CASSFGGGGGNTEAFF
CDR3nt: TGTGCCAGCAGCTTCGGGGGGGGCGGAGGGAACACTGAAGCTTTCTTT